This T cell receptor beta chain is drawn from a study of chemoradiotherapy in HPV16-positive cancers. Overall study findings and caveats: Functional assays defining HPV-specific T cells used only a couple of HPV16-positive patients. Better recurrence-free survival went with HPV-responsive T-cell expansion in HPV16-positive patients.

Only in-frame clones appear in the TCRdb table, and some are missing; sequencing was by immunoSEQ multiplex PCR. Among around 8,000 clones, about two thirds were seen once, and the ten largest hold around 20%. J was trimmed by 2 bases and V by 5 bases; bases with no gene match: 5. The CDR3 is 16 amino acids. The germline CDR1 and CDR2 sequences are SNHLY and FYNNEI. For this clone: What it binds is not known.

The TCR originated in a human donor with HPV-associated anogenital cancer. This specimen was taken from a patient who underwent chemoradiotherapy. The chain joins TRBV2 to TRBJ2-3; 12 positions agree with TRBD2. The CDR3 nucleotides read TGTGCCAGCAGTAGGACTAGCGGGGTATACACAGATACGCAGTATTTT. It yields the protein CASSRTSGVYTDTQYF. The variable domain in full, with the rest retrieved from reference TRBV2 and TRBJ2-3, is EPEVTQTPSHQVTQMGQEVILRCVPISNHLYFYWYRQILGQKVEFLVSFYNNEISEKSEIFDDQFSVERPDGSNFTLKIRSTKLEDSAMYFCASSRTSGVYTDTQYFGPGTRLTVL.